These T cell receptor beta chains were read from a single sample in a study of blood T cell repertoires in COVID-19. Only in-frame clones appear in the TCRdb table, and some are missing; sequencing was by immunoSEQ multiplex PCR. This table holds 150,000 to 200,000 clones, 80% found once. Sequencing was performed on PBMCs or T cells enriched from blood (not recorded which). The receptors derive from a man aged 35 to 55 who had recovered from COVID-19. Each CDR3 is given with its conserved first and last residue. Size is stated for part of the rows, as once, few or many counts, or as a class when the clone is expanded.

TRBV5-1,NA,TRBJ2-5,CASSLAAMGGETQYF
TRBV5-4,NA,TRBJ1-1,CASSLAQGPEAFF
TRBV10-1,once,TRBJ2-1,CASSGQQDRGVYNEQFF
TRBV19,NA,TRBJ1-1,CASSRTNAMNTEAFF
TRBV15,NA,TRBJ1-5,CATPAGGNRENQPQHF
TRBV9,NA,TRBJ2-5,CASSVGPGRETQYF
TRBV5-4,NA,TRBJ1-1,CASSPPRALRTQDTEAFF
TRBV2,NA,TRBJ2-5,CASTHLIETQYF
TRBV29-1,NA,TRBJ2-5,CSVIQFQETQYF
TRBV19,NA,TRBJ2-5,CASSELAGGIQETQYF